This T cell receptor (beta chain) came from a study of cytomegalovirus exposure and HLA in healthy donors. Across the study: As released early, the data held 70 million to 100 million unique TCRs from HLA-typed donors. The study's findings and limits: An analysis was carried out later, and it reportedly showed fewer N-insertions in an Asian-associated ancestry cluster than the approximately 700-donor mean. In a later analysis, the majority of CMV-associated beta chains seemingly showed HLA restriction.

On this clone: What it recognizes is unknown.

The PCR was carried out with 60 Vbeta primers and 13 Jbeta primers. Only in-frame clones appear in the TCRdb table, and some are missing; sequencing was by immunoSEQ multiplex PCR. The table has 160,000 or so clones, 78% seen once. The germline gives CDR1 MNHEY, CDR2 SVGAGI. V was shortened by 0 bases and J by 10 bases, with 16 bases between the two germline ends. The CDR3 covers 15 residues. This chain joins TRBV6-5 and TRBJ2-1; TRBD2 is a possible D gene (7 bases). This clonotype was obtained from a male donor in good health and CMV-seronegative. Input material: PBMCs. The CDR3 nucleotides are TGTGCCAGCAGTTACTCTGTGGGAGGGACATTAGAGCAGTTCTTC. It specifies CASSYSVGGTLEQFF.